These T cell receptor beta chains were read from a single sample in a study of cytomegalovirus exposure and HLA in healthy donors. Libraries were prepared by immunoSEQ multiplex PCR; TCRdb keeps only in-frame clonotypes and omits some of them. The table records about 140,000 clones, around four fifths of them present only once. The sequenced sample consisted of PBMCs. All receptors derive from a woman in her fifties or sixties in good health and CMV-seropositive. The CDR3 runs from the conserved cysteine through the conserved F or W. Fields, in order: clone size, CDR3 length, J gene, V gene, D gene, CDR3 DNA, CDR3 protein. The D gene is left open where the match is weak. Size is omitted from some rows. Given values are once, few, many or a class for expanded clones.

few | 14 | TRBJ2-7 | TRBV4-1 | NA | TGCGCCAGCAGCCGCGGTCTAGCGAGCTACGAGCAGTACTTC | CASSRGLASYEQYF
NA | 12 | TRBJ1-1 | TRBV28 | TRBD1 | TGTGCCAGCCAGGGGGGAGACACTGAAGCTTTCTTT | CASQGGDTEAFF
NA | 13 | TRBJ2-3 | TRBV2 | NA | TGTGCCAGCAGTGACCCATCAACAGATACGCAGTATTTT | CASSDPSTDTQYF
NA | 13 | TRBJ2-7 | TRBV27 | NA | TGTGCCAGCAGTTATGGGCCCTCCTACGAGCAGTACTTC | CASSYGPSYEQYF
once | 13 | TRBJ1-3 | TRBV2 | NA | TGTGCCAGCGGAGCGGGCTTCGGAAACACCATATATTTT | CASGAGFGNTIYF
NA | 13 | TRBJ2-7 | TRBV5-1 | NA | TGCGCCAGCGCTCGGGAAGCAGCCTACGAGCAGTACTTC | CASAREAAYEQYF
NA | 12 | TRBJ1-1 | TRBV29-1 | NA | TGCAGCGTTGAAGGACTTAACACTGAAGCTTTCTTT | CSVEGLNTEAFF
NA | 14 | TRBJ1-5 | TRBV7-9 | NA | TGTGCCAGCCGCGATGGTCAGGGGCGATGGCCCCAGCATTTT | CASRDGQGRWPQHF
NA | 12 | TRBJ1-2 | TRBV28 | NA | TGTGCCAGCAGTTTGGGCACCTATGGCTACACCTTC | CASSLGTYGYTF
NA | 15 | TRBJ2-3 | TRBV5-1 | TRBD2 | TGCGCCAGCAGCCGGACTAGCGGGAAGACAGATACGCAGTATTTT | CASSRTSGKTDTQYF
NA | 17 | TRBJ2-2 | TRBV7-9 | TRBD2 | TGTGCCAGCAGCGATGAACTAGCGGGACCGAACACCGGGGAGCTGTTTTTT | CASSDELAGPNTGELFF
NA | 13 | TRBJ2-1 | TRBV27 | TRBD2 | TGTGCCAGCAATGTAGCGGGGCGCAATGAGCAGTTCTTC | CASNVAGRNEQFF
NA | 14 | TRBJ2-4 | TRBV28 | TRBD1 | TGTGCCAGCAGTTCCGGGACAGGGGGCGCAGATCAGTACTTC | CASSSGTGGADQYF
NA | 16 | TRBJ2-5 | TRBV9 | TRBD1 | TGTGCCAGCAGCGCCCGGGACAGGGGTCTCCAAGAGACCCAGTACTTC | CASSARDRGLQETQYF
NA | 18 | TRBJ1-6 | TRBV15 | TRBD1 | TGTGCCACCAGCAGAGATTCCGCCGTAGACAGGGATGATTCACCCCTCCACTTT | CATSRDSAVDRDDSPLHF
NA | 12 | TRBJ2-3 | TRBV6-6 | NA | TGTGCCAGCAGTCCTAGTCCTGATACGCAGTATTTT | CASSPSPDTQYF
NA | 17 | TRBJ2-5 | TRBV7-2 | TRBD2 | TGTGCCAGCAGCTTTGAACTAGCGGGAGGGCAGGTGGGGACCCAGTACTTC | CASSFELAGGQVGTQYF
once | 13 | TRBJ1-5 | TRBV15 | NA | TGTGCCACCAGCAGAGAGAACAGCCAGCCCCAGCATTTT | CATSRENSQPQHF
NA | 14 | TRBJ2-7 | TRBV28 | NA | TGTGCCAGCCACTCCCCGGGATCTCAAGTCGAGCAGTACTTC | CASHSPGSQVEQYF
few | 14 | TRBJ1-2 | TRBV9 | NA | TGTGCCAGCAGCGTAGAGCCAGCGAACTATGGCTACACCTTC | CASSVEPANYGYTF
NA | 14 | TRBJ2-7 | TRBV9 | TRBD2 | TGTGCCAGCAGCGTTGGGACTAGCAACTACGAGCAGTACTTC | CASSVGTSNYEQYF
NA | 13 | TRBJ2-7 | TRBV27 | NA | TGTGCCACGGGGACTCACTGGAGGAACGAGCAGTACTTC | CATGTHWRNEQYF